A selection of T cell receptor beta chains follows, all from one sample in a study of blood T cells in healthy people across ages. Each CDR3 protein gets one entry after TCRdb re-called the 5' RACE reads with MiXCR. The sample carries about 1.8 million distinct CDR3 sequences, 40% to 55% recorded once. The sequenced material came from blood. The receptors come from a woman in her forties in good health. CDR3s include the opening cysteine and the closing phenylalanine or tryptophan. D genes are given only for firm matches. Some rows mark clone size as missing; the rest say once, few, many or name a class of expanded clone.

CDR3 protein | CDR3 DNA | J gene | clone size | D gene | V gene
CASSPERGQGPGYEQYF | TGCGCCAGCAGCCCAGAGAGGGGACAGGGGCCTGGCTACGAGCAGTACTTC | TRBJ2-7 | once | TRBD1 | TRBV4-3
CSARGTPTYNEQFF | TGCAGTGCCAGGGGGACACCAACCTACAATGAGCAGTTCTTC | TRBJ2-1 | few | TRBD1 | TRBV20-1
CASRLPGAEQYF | TGTGCCAGCAGACTCCCGGGCGCCGAGCAGTACTTC | TRBJ2-7 | few | - | TRBV2
CASSESPVYGYTF | TGCGCCAGCAGTGAGTCTCCGGTTTATGGCTACACCTTC | TRBJ1-2 | - | - | TRBV10-1
CASSSGPFLEPGYTF | TGTGCCAGCAGTTCCGGTCCGTTCCTAGAACCTGGCTACACCTTC | TRBJ1-2 | - | - | TRBV28
CSVEGLETATDTQYF | TGCAGCGTTGAAGGGTTAGAGACAGCCACAGATACGCAGTATTTT | TRBJ2-3 | - | - | TRBV29-1
CASSPYTGRWNYGYTF | TGTGCCAGCTCACCATACACGGGGCGATGGAACTATGGCTACACCTTC | TRBJ1-2 | - | - | TRBV18
CSAKDRVGLAGADTQYF | TGCAGTGCTAAGGACAGGGTGGGACTAGCGGGGGCAGATACGCAGTATTTT | TRBJ2-3 | few | TRBD2 | TRBV20-1
CASSTSGFLAKNIQYF | TGTGCCAGTAGTACCTCAGGGTTTCTAGCCAAAAACATTCAGTACTTC | TRBJ2-4 | - | - | TRBV19
CASSFCQPRHF | TGTGCCAGCAGTTTTTGTCAGCCCCGGCATTTT | TRBJ1-5 | - | - | TRBV5-6
CASSLQKYNEQFF | TGTGCCAGCAGCTTACAGAAATACAATGAGCAGTTCTTC | TRBJ2-1 | - | - | TRBV7-2
CASSGRGRNEQFF | TGTGCCAGCAGCGGGAGGGGGAGGAATGAGCAGTTCTTC | TRBJ2-1 | few | TRBD2 | TRBV27
CASSGEREQETQYF | TGTGCCAGCAGTGGAGAACGCGAGCAAGAGACCCAGTACTTC | TRBJ2-5 | few | - | TRBV25-1
CTSSLGGAGETQYF | TGCACCAGCAGCTTGGGTGGGGCCGGCGAGACCCAGTACTTC | TRBJ2-5 | - | - | TRBV5-1
CASSSPGTGEGTQYF | TGTGCCAGCAGTTCACCCGGGACAGGGGAAGGGACCCAGTACTTC | TRBJ2-5 | few | TRBD1 | TRBV28
CASSLGGQGSGGDMQYF | TGTGCCAGCAGCTTAGGGGGACAGGGGTCAGGCGGAGATATGCAGTATTTT | TRBJ2-3 | - | TRBD1 | TRBV7-9
CASSQGDPRSAQYF | TGCGCCAGCAGCCAAGGGGATCCCAGGTCGGCCCAGTACTTC | TRBJ2-7 | few | - | TRBV4-1
CASSGAGYSNQPQHF | TGTGCCAGCAGTGGGGCAGGGTATAGCAATCAGCCCCAGCATTTT | TRBJ1-5 | - | - | TRBV28
CASTMGDTQYF | TGTGCCAGCACCATGGGGGATACGCAGTATTTT | TRBJ2-3 | - | - | TRBV7-3
CASSTPGLADQETQYF | TGTGCCAGCAGCACCCCGGGACTAGCTGATCAAGAGACCCAGTACTTC | TRBJ2-5 | few | TRBD2 | TRBV7-2
CASYASGSYNEQFF | TGTGCCAGTTACGCTAGCGGGAGTTACAATGAGCAGTTCTTC | TRBJ2-1 | - | TRBD2 | TRBV6-2/TRBV6-3
CASRDLWEQYF | TGTGCCAGCAGGGACCTTTGGGAGCAGTACTTC | TRBJ2-7 | - | - | TRBV6-2/TRBV6-3
CSARDPPTGLTYEQYF | TGCAGTGCTAGAGATCCCCCTACAGGGCTAACCTACGAGCAGTACTTC | TRBJ2-7 | few | - | TRBV20-1
CSASGRALANYGYTF | TGCAGTGCTTCTGGACGGGCCCTAGCTAACTATGGCTACACCTTC | TRBJ1-2 | - | - | TRBV20-1
CSVDRQTNTEAFF | TGCAGCGTTGATAGGCAGACGAACACTGAAGCTTTCTTT | TRBJ1-1 | - | - | TRBV29-1
CSARDLRTSGGPYEQFF | TGCAGTGCTAGGGACCTCCGGACTAGCGGGGGGCCCTATGAGCAGTTCTTC | TRBJ2-1 | few | TRBD2 | TRBV20-1
CASSDTFGGEQFF | TGTGCCAGCAGTGATACCTTTGGGGGCGAGCAGTTCTTC | TRBJ2-1 | - | - | TRBV25-1
CSALGGADGANVLTF | TGCAGCGCCCTTGGGGGCGCGGATGGGGCCAACGTCCTGACTTTC | TRBJ2-6 | few | - | TRBV29-1
CANSLAGAGSADTQYF | TGTGCCAACAGCTTAGCAGGGGCCGGGAGCGCAGATACGCAGTATTTT | TRBJ2-3 | - | - | TRBV7-2
CASSPQPGPYEQYF | TGTGCCAGCAGCCCACAACCGGGCCCTTACGAGCAGTACTTC | TRBJ2-7 | - | - | TRBV7-8
CASSLRTSGGSDTQYF | TGCGCCAGCAGCTTGCGGACTAGCGGGGGATCAGATACGCAGTATTTT | TRBJ2-3 | - | TRBD2 | TRBV5-1
CASSPSDRGGEQYF | TGTGCCAGCAGCCCCTCGGACAGGGGGGGCGAGCAGTACTTC | TRBJ2-7 | - | TRBD1 | TRBV3-1
CASSKGQGSGETQYF | TGTGCCAGCAGCAAAGGACAGGGTAGTGGGGAGACCCAGTACTTC | TRBJ2-5 | many | TRBD1 | TRBV7-6
CASSPTGAASYGYTF | TGTGCCAGCAGTCCGACAGGGGCCGCAAGCTATGGCTACACCTTC | TRBJ1-2 | few | TRBD1 | TRBV12-3/TRBV12-4
CASSQAARAYEQYF | TGTGCCAGCAGCCAGGCCGCCCGGGCCTACGAGCAGTACTTC | TRBJ2-7 | - | - | TRBV3-1
CASSRQLNYEQYF | TGCGCCAGCAGCCGACAGTTAAACTACGAGCAGTACTTC | TRBJ2-7 | few | - | TRBV4-3
CAMRGVGETQYF | TGTGCCATGAGGGGGGTAGGAGAGACCCAGTACTTC | TRBJ2-5 | - | - | TRBV27
CASSLDGTGGTVIDSPLHF | TGTGCCAGCAGCCTCGACGGGACAGGGGGCACGGTAATTGATTCACCCCTCCACTTT | TRBJ1-6 | few | TRBD1 | TRBV6-1
CASSLGTTETQYF | TGCGCCAGCAGCTTGGGTACTACAGAGACCCAGTACTTC | TRBJ2-5 | - | - | TRBV5-1
CSAIDGYNEQFF | TGCAGTGCTATCGATGGCTACAATGAGCAGTTCTTC | TRBJ2-1 | - | - | TRBV20-1
CASSQDNRRDARPLHF | TGCGCCAGCAGCCAAGATAACCGCAGGGACGCGAGGCCCCTCCACTTT | TRBJ1-6 | - | - | TRBV4-1
CASSLNPSPPYF | TGTGCCAGCAGCTTAAACCCCTCTCCCCCGTACTTC | TRBJ2-4 | - | - | TRBV7-2
CASSWTGGNIQYF | TGTGCCAGCAGCTGGACAGGTGGAAACATTCAGTACTTC | TRBJ2-4 | few | TRBD1 | TRBV5-6
CASSLRTSGGTINEQFF | TGTGCCAGCAGCTTACGGACTAGCGGGGGGACAATCAATGAGCAGTTCTTC | TRBJ2-1 | - | TRBD2 | TRBV7-3
CAIRDSGGGTDTQYF | TGTGCCATCAGGGATAGCGGGGGCGGCACAGATACGCAGTATTTT | TRBJ2-3 | - | TRBD2 | TRBV10-3
CASSHRQGGDEQFF | TGCGCCAGCAGCCACAGACAGGGGGGGGATGAGCAGTTCTTC | TRBJ2-1 | - | TRBD1 | TRBV5-1
CSATDPTFGETQYF | TGCAGTGCTACTGATCCTACCTTTGGAGAGACCCAGTACTTC | TRBJ2-5 | - | - | TRBV20-1
CAGSGGSGNEQFF | TGTGCCGGCAGCGGGGGGTCCGGCAATGAGCAGTTCTTC | TRBJ2-1 | - | TRBD2 | TRBV7-8
CATSGTSSYNEQYF | TGTGCCACCAGCGGAACGAGCTCCTACAATGAGCAGTACTTC | TRBJ2-7 | - | - | TRBV15
CASSLGYSGGRETQYF | TGTGCCAGCAGCTTAGGCTATTCTGGGGGCAGGGAGACCCAGTACTTC | TRBJ2-5 | few | - | TRBV11-2